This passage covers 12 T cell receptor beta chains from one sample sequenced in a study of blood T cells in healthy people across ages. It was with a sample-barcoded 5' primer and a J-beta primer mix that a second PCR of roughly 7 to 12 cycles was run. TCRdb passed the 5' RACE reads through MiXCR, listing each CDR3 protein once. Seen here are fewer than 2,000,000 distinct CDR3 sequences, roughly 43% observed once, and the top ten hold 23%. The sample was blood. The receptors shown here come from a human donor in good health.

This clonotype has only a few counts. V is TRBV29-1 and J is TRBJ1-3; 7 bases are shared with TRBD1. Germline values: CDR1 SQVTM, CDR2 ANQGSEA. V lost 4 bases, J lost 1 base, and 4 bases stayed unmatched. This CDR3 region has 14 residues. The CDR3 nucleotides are TGCAGCGTTGGGGTGACAGGGTCTGGAAACACCATATATTTT. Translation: CSVGVTGSGNTIYF.

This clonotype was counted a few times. Here the CDR3 DNA reads TGTGCCAGCACCAGGGGTGCCGGCTATGGCTACACCTTC. This codes for CASTRGAGYGYTF. The chain combines TRBV6-5 with TRBJ1-2; TRBD1 might be the D (6 bases). Germline lookup yields CDR1 MNHEY and CDR2 SVGAGI. Trimming removed 7 bases from V and 4 bases from J, with 13 bases in between. CDR3 size: 13 residues.

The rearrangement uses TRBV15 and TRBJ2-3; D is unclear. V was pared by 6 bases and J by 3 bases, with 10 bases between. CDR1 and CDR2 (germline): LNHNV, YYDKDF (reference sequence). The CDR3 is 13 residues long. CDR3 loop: CATRSLGTDTQYF. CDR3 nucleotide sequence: TGTGCCACCAGGTCACTCGGGACAGATACGCAGTATTTT.

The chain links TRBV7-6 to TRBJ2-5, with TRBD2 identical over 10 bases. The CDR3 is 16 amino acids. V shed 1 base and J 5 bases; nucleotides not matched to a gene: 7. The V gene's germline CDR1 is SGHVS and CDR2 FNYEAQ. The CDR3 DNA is TGTGCCAGCAGCTTAGGGGGGGCTAGCGGGGGTGAGACCCAGTACTTC. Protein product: CASSLGGASGGETQYF.

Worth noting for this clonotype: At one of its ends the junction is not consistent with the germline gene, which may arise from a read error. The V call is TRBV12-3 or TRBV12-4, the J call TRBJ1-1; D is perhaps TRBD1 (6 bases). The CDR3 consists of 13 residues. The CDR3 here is CASILQGGTEAFF. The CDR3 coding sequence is TGTGCCAGCATTTTACAGGGTGGCACTGAAGCTTTCTTT.

The CDR3 here is CASSLTGGSYQPQHF. DNA of the CDR3: TGTGCCAGCAGCTTGACAGGGGGAAGTTATCAGCCCCAGCATTTT. V and J are TRBV5-5 and TRBJ1-5; 8 nucleotides agree with TRBD1. This CDR3 comprises 15 residues. The trim removed 1 base at V and 5 bases at J, leaving 5 bases unmatched. The germline gives CDR1 SGHKS, CDR2 YYEKEE (reference sequence).

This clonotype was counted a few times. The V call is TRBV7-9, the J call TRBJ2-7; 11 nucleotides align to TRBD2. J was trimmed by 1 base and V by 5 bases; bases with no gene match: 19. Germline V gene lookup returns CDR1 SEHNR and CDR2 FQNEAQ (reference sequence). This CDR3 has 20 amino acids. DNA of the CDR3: TGTGCCAGCAGCACCGCGGCGATAGTACTAGCGGGGGATCCTTCCTACGAGCAGTACTTC. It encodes CASSTAAIVLAGDPSYEQYF.

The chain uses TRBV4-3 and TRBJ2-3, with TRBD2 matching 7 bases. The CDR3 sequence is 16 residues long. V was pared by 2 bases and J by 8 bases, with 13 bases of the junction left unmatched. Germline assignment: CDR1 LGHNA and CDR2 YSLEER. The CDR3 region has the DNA TGCGCCAGCAGCCAATCCTTGGGGCTACCGGGGGGTACGCAGTATTTT. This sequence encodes CASSQSLGLPGGTQYF.

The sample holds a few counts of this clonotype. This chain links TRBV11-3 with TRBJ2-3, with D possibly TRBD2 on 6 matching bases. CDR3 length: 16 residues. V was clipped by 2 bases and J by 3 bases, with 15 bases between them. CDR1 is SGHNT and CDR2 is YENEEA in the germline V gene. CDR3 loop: CASSLSHGGVTDTQYF. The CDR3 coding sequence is TGTGCCAGCAGCTTATCCCACGGGGGTGTGACAGATACGCAGTATTTT.

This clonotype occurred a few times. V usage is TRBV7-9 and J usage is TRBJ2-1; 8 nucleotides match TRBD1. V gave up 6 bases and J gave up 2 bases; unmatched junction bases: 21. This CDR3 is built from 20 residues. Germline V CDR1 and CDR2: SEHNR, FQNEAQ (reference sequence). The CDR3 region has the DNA TGTGCCAGCAGTCCGGCTCAGGGACAGGAAGAAATTATCACCTACAATGAGCAGTTCTTC. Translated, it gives CASSPAQGQEEIITYNEQFF.

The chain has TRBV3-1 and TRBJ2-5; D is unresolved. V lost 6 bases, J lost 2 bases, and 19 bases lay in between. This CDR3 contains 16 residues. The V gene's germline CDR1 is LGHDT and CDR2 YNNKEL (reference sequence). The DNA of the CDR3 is TGTGCCAGCAGACCCGGCTTGTCCCGGGTTCAAGAGACCCAGTACTTC. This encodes CASRPGLSRVQETQYF.

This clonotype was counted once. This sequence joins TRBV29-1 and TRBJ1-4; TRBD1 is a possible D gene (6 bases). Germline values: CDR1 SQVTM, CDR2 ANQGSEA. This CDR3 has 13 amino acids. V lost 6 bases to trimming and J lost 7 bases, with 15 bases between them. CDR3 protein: CSVAGVWGEKLFF. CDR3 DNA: TGCAGCGTCGCAGGGGTATGGGGTGAAAAACTGTTTTTT.